The clone carrying this T cell receptor beta chain came up many times. Its antigen remains unidentified. The entry originates in a study of T cells in Graves' hyperthyroidism and ophthalmopathy. Across the whole study: Specimen type is peripheral blood, collected at initial diagnosis prior to any treatment.

Whole-study findings and limits: The blood repertoire included most of the expanded thyroid clonotypes above 0.001.

V dropped 5 bases and J dropped 7 bases, with 15 bases sitting between them. Germline V gives CDR1 MNHNS, CDR2 SASEGT. The CDR3 spans 15 residues. Each diagnosis drew on symptoms, thyroxine, TRAb, thyroid ultrasound and orbital computed tomography findings. From RNA transcripts, TCR beta CDR3 regions were amplified. The HTBI set primed first-round TCR CDR3 RT-PCR. TCRdb reprocessed the multiplex PCR reads via MiXCR and lists one record per CDR3 protein. Among some 490,000 distinct CDR3 sequences, approximately 23% were seen once, and the ten largest hold about half. The sequence came from a woman in her 70s with Graves' ophthalmopathy. Material for sequencing was blood. The rearrangement links TRBV6-1 to TRBJ1-6, with a weak D call TRBD1 (6 bases). In nucleotides, the CDR3 is TGTGCCAGCAGTTTCGCCCGGGGGGCCAATTCACCCCTCCACTTT. Residues: CASSFARGANSPLHF.